These T cell receptor beta chains were read from a single sample in a study of PD-L1 blockade in urothelial cancer. Assay used: immunoSEQ multiplex PCR; TCRdb lists only in-frame clones, some missing. The table shows 50,000 to 55,000 clones, with 84% occurring only once. This specimen was PBMCs, taken around atezolizumab (anti-PD-L1) treatment. These receptors were collected from a man aged 45-65 years with urothelial cancer. Each CDR3 is given with its conserved first and last residue. D genes are given only for firm matches. Only some rows state a clone size, as once, few, many or a class for expanded clones.

v_call	clone_size	j_call	d_call	cdr3_aa	cdr3_nt
TRBV30	NA	TRBJ1-1	NA	CALERVGAFF	TGTGCCCTGGAGCGGGTCGGAGCTTTCTTT
TRBV15	NA	TRBJ2-5	NA	CATSRVKETQYF	TGTGCCACCAGCAGAGTCAAAGAGACCCAGTACTTC
TRBV5-1	few	TRBJ2-6	NA	CASSLGQAGANVLTF	TGCGCCAGCAGCTTGGGTCAGGCTGGGGCCAACGTCCTGACTTTC
TRBV4-2	NA	TRBJ2-7	TRBD2	CASSAGTTFTYEQYF	TGTGCCAGCAGTGCCGGGACTACATTTACCTACGAGCAGTACTTC
TRBV30	NA	TRBJ1-2	NA	CASFPKEGRDYGYTF	TGTGCCTCATTTCCCAAGGAGGGACGGGACTATGGCTACACCTTC
TRBV10-1	once	TRBJ2-1	TRBD1	CASSEETTGAIDREQFF	TGCGCCAGCAGTGAGGAGACGACAGGGGCCATTGATAGAGAGCAGTTCTTC
TRBV6-1	NA	TRBJ1-1	TRBD1	CASSENGLGQGGTEAFF	TGTGCCAGCAGTGAAAACGGCTTAGGACAGGGTGGTACTGAAGCTTTCTTT
TRBV9	NA	TRBJ2-3	TRBD2	CASSPKMTSGGYTDTQYF	TGTGCCAGCAGCCCCAAAATGACTAGCGGGGGATACACAGATACGCAGTATTTT
TRBV6-1	NA	TRBJ2-1	NA	CASSEAQAGYYNEQFF	TGTGCCAGCAGTGAAGCGCAAGCGGGCTACTACAATGAGCAGTTCTTC
TRBV28	NA	TRBJ2-7	NA	CASSFLRGSSPYEQYF	TGTGCCAGCAGTTTTTTGCGGGGTAGTTCACCCTACGAGCAGTACTTC
TRBV7-2	NA	TRBJ2-2	TRBD2	CASSRSLAGGPGELFF	TGTGCCAGCAGCCGATCACTAGCGGGAGGACCCGGGGAGCTGTTTTTT
TRBV6-5	NA	TRBJ1-6	NA	CASSYGGSNSPLHF	TGTGCCAGCAGTTATGGGGGCAGTAATTCACCCCTCCACTTT
TRBV4-1	NA	TRBJ2-5	NA	CASSPTGRGETQYF	TGCGCCAGCAGCCCCACAGGGCGCGGAGAGACCCAGTACTTC
TRBV6-4	NA	TRBJ2-1	TRBD2	CASSRGGSGFYNEQFF	TGTGCCAGCAGTCGGGGGGGGTCCGGTTTCTACAATGAGCAGTTCTTC
TRBV7-7	NA	TRBJ2-1	NA	CASSSGQHNEQFF	TGTGCCAGCAGCTCAGGACAACACAATGAGCAGTTCTTC
TRBV6-1	NA	TRBJ2-7	NA	CASSDVYEQYF	TGTGCCAGCAGTGACGTTTACGAGCAGTACTTC
TRBV14	NA	TRBJ1-4	NA	CASSQRVANEKLFF	TGTGCCAGCAGCCAGCGTGTAGCTAATGAAAAACTGTTTTTT
TRBV6-5	NA	TRBJ1-2	TRBD1	CASSQGARGYTF	TGTGCCAGCAGCCAGGGGGCCAGAGGCTACACCTTC
TRBV7-2	NA	TRBJ2-7	NA	CASSLLGGPAGYEQYF	TGTGCCAGCAGCTTATTGGGGGGGCCCGCAGGTTACGAGCAGTACTTC
TRBV12-5	NA	TRBJ2-1	TRBD2	CASGLVAGGTSNEQFF	TGTGCTAGTGGTTTGGTAGCGGGAGGCACCAGCAATGAGCAGTTCTTC
TRBV30	once	TRBJ2-7	TRBD2	CAWGSGVNYEQYF	TGTGCCTGGGGAAGCGGGGTCAACTACGAGCAGTACTTC
TRBV9	NA	TRBJ2-7	TRBD1	CASSGRSGTGGTYEQYF	TGTGCCAGCAGCGGTCGGTCCGGGACAGGGGGGACCTACGAGCAGTACTTC
TRBV30	NA	TRBJ1-4	NA	CAWNFGGTSTNEKLFF	TGTGCCTGGAATTTTGGAGGTACCTCAACTAATGAAAAACTGTTTTTT
TRBV15	NA	TRBJ1-5	TRBD1	CATSRGGGTQPQHF	TGTGCCACCAGCAGAGGAGGGGGCACTCAGCCCCAGCATTTT
TRBV6-6	NA	TRBJ2-1	NA	CASSLQGSGEQFF	TGTGCCAGCAGCCTCCAGGGCTCGGGTGAGCAGTTCTTC